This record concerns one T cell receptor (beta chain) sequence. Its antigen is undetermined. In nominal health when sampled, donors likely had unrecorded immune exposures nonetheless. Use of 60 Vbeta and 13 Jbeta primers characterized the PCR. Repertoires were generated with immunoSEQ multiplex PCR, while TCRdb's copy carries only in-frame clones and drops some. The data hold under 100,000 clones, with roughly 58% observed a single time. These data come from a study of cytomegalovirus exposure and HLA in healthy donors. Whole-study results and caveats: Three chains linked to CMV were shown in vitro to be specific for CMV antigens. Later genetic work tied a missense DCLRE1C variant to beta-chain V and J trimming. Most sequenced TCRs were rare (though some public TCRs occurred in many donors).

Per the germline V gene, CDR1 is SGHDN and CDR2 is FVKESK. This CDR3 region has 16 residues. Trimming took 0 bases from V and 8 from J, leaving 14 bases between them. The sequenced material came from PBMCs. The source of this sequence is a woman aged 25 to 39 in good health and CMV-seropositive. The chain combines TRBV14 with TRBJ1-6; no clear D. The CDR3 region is CASSQDGWVRDSPLHF. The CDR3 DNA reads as TGTGCCAGCAGCCAAGATGGCTGGGTCCGGGATTCACCCCTCCACTTT.